The TCR beta chain described here comes from a study of T cell clusters in autoimmune cytopenias. Study-wide results and limits: TRB repertoire shifts in secondary cytopenia and chronic lymphocytic leukemia mostly reflected lymphoma, not autoimmunity. Primary autoimmune cytopenia patients appeared to lack physiological T cell clusters present in healthy donors.

TRB was amplified from about 260 ng of peripheral blood genomic DNA per sample. The CDR3 runs 14 residues. Germline V gives CDR1 KGHSH, CDR2 LQKENI. As concerns this clonotype: Its antigen is undetermined.

Multiplex touch-down PCR amplified TRB using TRB-A and TRB-B pools in one tube. No DNA is given; TCRdb re-called the multiplex PCR reads and lists each CDR3 protein once. The sample table includes 8,500 to 9,000 distinct CDR3 sequences. The origin of this receptor is a human donor with an autoimmune cytopenia or autoimmune hepatitis (not recorded which). The chain couples TRBV18 to TRBJ2-7; no DNA is available, so the TRBD1 call from TCRdb remains unchecked. Specimen: peripheral blood. This chain's CDR3 is CASSLSGTGYEQYF. Looking up the rest from reference TRBV18 and TRBJ2-7 gives the full variable domain: NAGVMQNPRHLVRRRGQEARLRCSPMKGHSHVYWYRQLPEEGLKFMVYLQKENIIDESGMPKERFSAEFPKEGPSILRIQQVVRGDSAAYFCASSLSGTGYEQYFGPGTRLTVT.